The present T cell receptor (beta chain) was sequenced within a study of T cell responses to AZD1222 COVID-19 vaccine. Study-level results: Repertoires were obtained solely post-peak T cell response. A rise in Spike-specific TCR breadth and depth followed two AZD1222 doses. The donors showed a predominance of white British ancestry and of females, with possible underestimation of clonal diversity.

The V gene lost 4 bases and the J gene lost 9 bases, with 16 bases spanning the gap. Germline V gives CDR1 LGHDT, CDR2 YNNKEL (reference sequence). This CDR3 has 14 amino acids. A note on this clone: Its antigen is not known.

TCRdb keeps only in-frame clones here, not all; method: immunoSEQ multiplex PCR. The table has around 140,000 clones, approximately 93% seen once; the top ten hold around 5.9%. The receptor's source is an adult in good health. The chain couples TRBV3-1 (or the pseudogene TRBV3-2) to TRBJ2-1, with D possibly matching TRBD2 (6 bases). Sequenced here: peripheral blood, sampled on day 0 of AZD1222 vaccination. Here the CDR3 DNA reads TGTGCCAGCAGCCCGAGTAGGACGGAGGGTGAGCAGTTCTTC. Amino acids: CASSPSRTEGEQFF.